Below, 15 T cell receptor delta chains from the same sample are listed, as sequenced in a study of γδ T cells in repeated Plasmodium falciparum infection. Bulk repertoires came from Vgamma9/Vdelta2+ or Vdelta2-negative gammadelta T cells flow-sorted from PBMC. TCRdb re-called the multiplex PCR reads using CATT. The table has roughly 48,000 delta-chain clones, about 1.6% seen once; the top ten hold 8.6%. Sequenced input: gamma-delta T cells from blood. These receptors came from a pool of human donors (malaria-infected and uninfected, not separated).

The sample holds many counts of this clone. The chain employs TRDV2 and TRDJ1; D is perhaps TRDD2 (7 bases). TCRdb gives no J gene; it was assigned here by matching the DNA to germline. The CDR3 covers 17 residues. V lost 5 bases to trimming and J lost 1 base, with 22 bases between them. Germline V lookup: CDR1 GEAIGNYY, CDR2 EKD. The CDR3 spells CACAPVPTGISTDKLIF. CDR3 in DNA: TGTGCCTGTGCCCCCGTTCCTACGGGGATCAGCACCGATAAACTCATCTTT.

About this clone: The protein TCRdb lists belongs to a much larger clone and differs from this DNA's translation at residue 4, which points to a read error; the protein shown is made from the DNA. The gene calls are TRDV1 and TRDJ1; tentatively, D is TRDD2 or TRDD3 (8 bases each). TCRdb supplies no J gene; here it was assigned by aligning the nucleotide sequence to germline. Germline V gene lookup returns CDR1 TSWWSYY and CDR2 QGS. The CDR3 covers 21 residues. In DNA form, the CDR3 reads TGTGCTCTTAGGGAGGTCTTCCTACGATTCTGGGGGAAACTGTACACCGATAAACTCATCTTT. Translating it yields CALREVFLRFWGKLYTDKLIF.

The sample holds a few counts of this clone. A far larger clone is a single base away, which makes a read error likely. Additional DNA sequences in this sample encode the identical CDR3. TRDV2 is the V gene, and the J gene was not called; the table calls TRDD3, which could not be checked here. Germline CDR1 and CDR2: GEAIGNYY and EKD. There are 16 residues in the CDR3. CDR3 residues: CACDKPLGAYTDKLIF. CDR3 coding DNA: TGTGCCTGTGACAAACCACTGGGGGCTTACACCGATAAGCTCATCTTT.

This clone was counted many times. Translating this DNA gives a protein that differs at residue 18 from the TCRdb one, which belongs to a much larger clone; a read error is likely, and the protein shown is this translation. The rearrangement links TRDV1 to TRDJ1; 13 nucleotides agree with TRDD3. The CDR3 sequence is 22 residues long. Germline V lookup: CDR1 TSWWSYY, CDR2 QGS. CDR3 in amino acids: CALGLPLGRSTGGYGTTGKLIF. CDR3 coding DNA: TGTGCTCTTGGGCTCCCATTAGGCCGTAGTACTGGGGGATACGGTACTACCGGTAAACTCATCTTT.

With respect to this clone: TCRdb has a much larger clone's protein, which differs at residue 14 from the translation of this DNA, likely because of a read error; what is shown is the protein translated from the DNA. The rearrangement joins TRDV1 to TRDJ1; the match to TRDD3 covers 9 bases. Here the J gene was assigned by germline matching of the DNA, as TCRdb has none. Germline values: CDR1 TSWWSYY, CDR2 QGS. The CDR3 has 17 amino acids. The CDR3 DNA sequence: TGTGCTCTTGGGGGCCTTTACTGGGGGAAGTACACCGATGAACTCATCTTT. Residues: CALGGLYWGKYTDELIF.

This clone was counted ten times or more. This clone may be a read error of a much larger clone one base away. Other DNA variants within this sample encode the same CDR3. The CDR3 loop is CACDTSTTWAPYTDKLIF. Here the CDR3 DNA reads TGTGCCTGTGACACATCTACGACCTGGGCCCCGTACACCGATAAACTCATCTTC. The J gene is TRDJ1, the V gene TRDV2, with a weak D call TRDD3 (5 bases). The CDR3 extends over 18 amino acids. CDR1 and CDR2 (germline): GEAIGNYY, EKD.

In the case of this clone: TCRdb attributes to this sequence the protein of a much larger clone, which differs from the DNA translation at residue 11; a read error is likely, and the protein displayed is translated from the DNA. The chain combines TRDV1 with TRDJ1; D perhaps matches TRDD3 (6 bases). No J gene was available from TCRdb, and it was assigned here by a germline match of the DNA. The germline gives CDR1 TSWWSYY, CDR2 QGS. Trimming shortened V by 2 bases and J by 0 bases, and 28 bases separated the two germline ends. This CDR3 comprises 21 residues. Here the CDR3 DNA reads TGTGCTCTTGGGGAATGTCCTGACTACTGGGAGATAACCCTTTACACCGATAAACTCATCTTT. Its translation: CALGECPDYWEITLYTDKLIF.

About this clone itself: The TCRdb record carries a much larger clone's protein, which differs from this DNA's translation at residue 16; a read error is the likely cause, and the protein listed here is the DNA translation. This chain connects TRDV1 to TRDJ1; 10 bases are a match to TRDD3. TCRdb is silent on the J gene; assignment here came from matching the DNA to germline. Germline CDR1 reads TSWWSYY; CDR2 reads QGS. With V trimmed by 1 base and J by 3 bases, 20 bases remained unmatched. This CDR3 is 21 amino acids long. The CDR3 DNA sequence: TGTGCTCTTGGGGAACCGACCCATTCCTCTAATGGGGGATACTACGCCGATAAACTCATCTTT. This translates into CALGEPTHSSNGGYYADKLIF.

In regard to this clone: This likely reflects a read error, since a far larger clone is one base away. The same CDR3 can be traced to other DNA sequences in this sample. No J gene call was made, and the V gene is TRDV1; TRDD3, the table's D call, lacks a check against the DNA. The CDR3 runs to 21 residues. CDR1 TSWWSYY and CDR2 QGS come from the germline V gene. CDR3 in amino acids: CALGEADRPFHCTGGSDKLIF. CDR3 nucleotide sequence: TGTGCTCTTGGGGAAGCCGACCGGCCCTTCCATTGTACTGGGGGATCCGATAAACTAATCTTT.

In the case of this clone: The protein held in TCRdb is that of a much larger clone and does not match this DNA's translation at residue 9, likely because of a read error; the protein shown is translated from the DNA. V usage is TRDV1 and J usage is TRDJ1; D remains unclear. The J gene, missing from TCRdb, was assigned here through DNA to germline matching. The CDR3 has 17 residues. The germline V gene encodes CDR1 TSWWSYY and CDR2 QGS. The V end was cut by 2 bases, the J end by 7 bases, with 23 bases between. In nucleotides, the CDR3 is TGTGCTCTTGGGGAAATAACTAAGGTTCTGTCGAACGGTAAACTCATCTTT. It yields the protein CALGEITKVLSNGKLIF.

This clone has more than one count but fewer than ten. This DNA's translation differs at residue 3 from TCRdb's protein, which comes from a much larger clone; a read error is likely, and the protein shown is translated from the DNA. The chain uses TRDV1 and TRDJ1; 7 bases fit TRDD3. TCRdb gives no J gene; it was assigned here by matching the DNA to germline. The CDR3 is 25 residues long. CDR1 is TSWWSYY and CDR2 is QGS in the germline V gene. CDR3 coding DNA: TGTGCTATTGGGGATTCTTACAGGGAGCACCATTCTGGGGGCCGCGACATCCCGTACACCGATAAACTCATCTTT. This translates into CAIGDSYREHHSGGRDIPYTDKLIF.

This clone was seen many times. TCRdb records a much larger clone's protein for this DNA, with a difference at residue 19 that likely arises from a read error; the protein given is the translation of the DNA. For the CDR3, the DNA is TGTGCCTGTGACGAAGCCTTCCCTCGCGGGGGTACTGGGGACACCGATAAACTCACCTTT. As protein: CACDEAFPRGGTGDTDKLTF. The V gene is listed as TRDV2; no J gene was called; TRDD3, the table's D call, lacks a check against the DNA. The germline V gene has CDR1 GEAIGNYY and CDR2 EKD. This CDR3 contains 20 residues.

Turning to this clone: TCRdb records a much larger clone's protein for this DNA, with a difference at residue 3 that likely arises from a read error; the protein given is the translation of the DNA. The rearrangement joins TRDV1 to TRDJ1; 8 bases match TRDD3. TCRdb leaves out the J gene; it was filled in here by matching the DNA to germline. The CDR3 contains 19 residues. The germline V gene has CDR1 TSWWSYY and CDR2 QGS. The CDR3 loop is CAPGDAYEYWGPLTDKLIF. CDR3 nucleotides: TGTGCTCCTGGGGACGCCTACGAATACTGGGGGCCGCTCACCGATAAACTCATCTTT.

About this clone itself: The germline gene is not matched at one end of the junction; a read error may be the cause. The CDR3 DNA reads TGTGCTCTTGGGGAACTAGGGCTACTCCTGACCGAAAAACTCATCTTT. This sequence encodes CALGELGLLLTEKLIF. The genes are TRDV1 and TRDJ1, with D hard to call. Germline V gene sequence: CDR1 TSWWSYY, CDR2 QGS. This CDR3 comprises 16 residues.

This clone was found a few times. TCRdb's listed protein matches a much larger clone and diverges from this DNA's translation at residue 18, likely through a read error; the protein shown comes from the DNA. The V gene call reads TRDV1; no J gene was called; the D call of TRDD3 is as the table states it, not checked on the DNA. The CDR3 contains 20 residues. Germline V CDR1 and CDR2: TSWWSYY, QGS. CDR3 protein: CALGEPNKINWGYLTDKPIF. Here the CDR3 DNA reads TGTGCTCTTGGGGAACCTAACAAGATCAACTGGGGATACCTCACCGATAAACCCATCTTT.